Listed here is a single T cell receptor (beta chain). The target of this receptor is not known. Qualities for individual bases were not recorded, and no much larger clone is one base off. This sample was taken from a study of post-analysis software for immune sequencing data (dated by TCRdb to 2013 to 2016). For context, the study as a whole: Relapsing-remitting, secondary progressive and progressive-relapsing multiple sclerosis were recorded as disease courses, and subtype annotation was lacking for some patients. The multiple sclerosis patient repertoires were compared with ten to eleven previously published healthy control repertoires from donors aged about 6 to 26 years. A subset of samples was prepared in parallel using single-end sample barcoding, then pooled and co-amplified after Illumina adapter ligation.

Its CDR3 holds 15 amino acids, cysteine through phenylalanine. The DNA shown is the 45-base CDR3, in frame from base 1. Overall study outcomes, separate from this receptor: Four or five TRBV segments, including TRBV5-6, TRBV5-1 and TRBV20-1, were significantly more frequent in patients than controls. Significantly lower normalized Chao1 diversity was found in multiple sclerosis patients than in controls, suggesting substantial peripheral T-cell clonal expansion. Direct clustering with F measure revealed strong co-clustering of samples prepared in the same batch, which led to a batch-effect correction. The multiple sclerosis patient group was slightly younger than the control group.

Libraries came from PCR. Sequencing was carried out with an Illumina HiSeq 2500. To reduce PCR and sequencing biases, unique molecular identifiers were incorporated into the TCR beta cDNA libraries. Per 1 to 10 million input T cells, approximately 500,000 cDNA molecules were obtained, such that each molecule approximated one T cell. The same protocol used for the earlier healthy control dataset was applied to prepare and sequence the patient libraries. Within a given batch, samples were prepared together, multiplexed and sequenced on the same HiSeq lane. In the original analysis: MIGEC handled the raw barcoded reads, throwing out single-read molecular identifier groups before consensus assembly and CDR3 extraction. VDJtools was used for post-analysis of the clonotype tables, and diversity was normalized by down-sampling every dataset to the size of the smallest sample. To correct batch-related cross-sample contamination, repertoire overlap clustering matched CDR3 amino acid sequences but not nucleotide sequences. TCRdb trimmed public reads at Q25 via fastp, called clones via MiXCR and kept in-frame beta chains. Duplicate CDR3 protein sequences are folded into a single record with the most common DNA and genes. What appears here as the V and J calls and clone size reflects TCRdb's work, not the paper's. Recorded for this sample are about 460,000 distinct CDR3 sequences; under 55% of them occurred a single time. 9% to 14% of the sample comes from the top ten.

To demonstrate the VDJtools post-analysis software, the study profiled TCR beta repertoires from the peripheral blood of 13 young patients with multiple sclerosis. The multiple sclerosis patients were children and adolescents between about 6 and 16 years of age. Sequencing used blood. This clonotype was sampled from a girl aged 5-17 years with multiple sclerosis. Here the chain combines TRBV12-3 or TRBV12-4 and TRBJ2-5; the D call could be TRBD1 or TRBD2, with each sharing 5 bases. The closer fit of TRBJ2-7 to the DNA end suggests the J call may be wrong. The DNA sequence reads TGTGCCAGCAGACGCTCCCAGGGAGACTCCTACGAGCAGTACTTC. It translates to CASRRSQGDSYEQYF.